The rows below give T cell receptor beta chains drawn from one sample of a study of T cell repertoires in cytomegalovirus infection. No antigen has been assigned to these receptors. TCRdb re-derived calls from the reads in MiXCR, one entry per CDR3 protein. The data show hundreds of thousands of distinct CDR3 sequences, about 33% seen once. Sequenced material: cultured CD8+ T cells from PBMCs, taken from culture after CMV antigen stimulation. The receptors come from a human donor in good health (CMV status not recorded). Some clones in this sample may be carry-over from other donors' samples. Both conserved end residues are part of each CDR3. A D gene is named only where the DNA matches it firmly. The size entry is marked missing in some rows and otherwise reads once, few, many or a size class.

>17|TRBV10-3|TRBD1|-|TRBJ1-3
TGTGCCATCAGTGAGATCGGGACAGGGGGCTTTGGAAACACCATATATTTT
CAISEIGTGGFGNTIYF
>16|TRBV11-2|TRBD1|-|TRBJ2-3
TGTGCCAGCAGCCAGGGGTTCGACAGGGCCCCAGATACGCAGTATTTT
CASSQGFDRAPDTQYF
>15|TRBV20-1|TRBD1|-|TRBJ2-2
TGCAGTGCTAGTAGGACAGGGGGCATCACCGGGGAGCTGTTTTTT
CSASRTGGITGELFF
>15|TRBV4-1|TRBD2|-|TRBJ2-2
TGCGCCAGCAGCCAGGGACTAGCGAACACCGGGGAGCTGTTTTTT
CASSQGLANTGELFF
>15|TRBV10-3|-|few|TRBJ2-2
TGTGCCATCAGTGATTGGGGCTCGGACACCGGGGAGCTGTTTTTT
CAISDWGSDTGELFF
>16|TRBV19|-|-|TRBJ2-2
TGTGCCAGTAGTGTACCGGGACACTCTAACACCGGGGAGCTGTTTTTT
CASSVPGHSNTGELFF
>13|TRBV12-3/TRBV12-4|TRBD1|few|TRBJ1-2
TGTGCCAGCAGTTCGGGACAGCCTCTGGGCTACACCTTC
CASSSGQPLGYTF
>16|TRBV7-9|TRBD2|few|TRBJ2-1
TGTGCCAGCAGCATGACTAGCGGGGGGGCCTACAATGAGCAGTTCTTC
CASSMTSGGAYNEQFF
>16|TRBV2|-|-|TRBJ1-3
TGTGCCAGCAGTGAAGCCCACTCAAGTACAGGAAACACCATATATTTT
CASSEAHSSTGNTIYF
>14|TRBV10-3|-|few|TRBJ1-5
TGTGCCATCAGTGAAGAACAACTCAATCAGCCCCAGCATTTT
CAISEEQLNQPQHF
>15|TRBV12-5|-|many|TRBJ2-1
TGTGCTAGTGGTTTGGGGGGACTGTCCTACAATGAGCAGTTCTTC
CASGLGGLSYNEQFF
>14|TRBV7-2|-|few|TRBJ1-6
TGTGCCAGCAGCTTAGGACAGTTGGGTTCACCCCTCCACTTT
CASSLGQLGSPLHF
>16|TRBV20-1|TRBD2|-|TRBJ2-5
TGCAGTGCTAGATCCTATAGTGGGGGGGACTTAGAGACCCAGTACTTC
CSARSYSGGDLETQYF
>16|TRBV19|TRBD1|-|TRBJ2-5
TGTGCCAGTAGTATCGACAACGGACAGGGTCTGGAGACCCAGTACTTC
CASSIDNGQGLETQYF
>15|TRBV27|TRBD1|few|TRBJ2-1
TGTGCCAGCAGTTTTACAGGGGGGTTTGGAAATGAGCAGTTCTTC
CASSFTGGFGNEQFF
>13|TRBV27|-|-|TRBJ1-2
TGTGCCAGCAGCTTCAGCCCGGGGAGAGGCTACACCTTC
CASSFSPGRGYTF
>16|TRBV7-2|TRBD2|many|TRBJ2-5
TGTGCCAGCAGCACGGGACTAGCGGGAATCCGTGAGACCCAGTACTTC
CASSTGLAGIRETQYF
>16|TRBV5-4|TRBD1|-|TRBJ2-3
TGTGCCAGCAGCTTGGCCGGGACAGGGGACACAGATACGCAGTATTTT
CASSLAGTGDTDTQYF
>15|TRBV29-1|-|-|TRBJ1-2
TGCAGCGTTGAGCAGGGAACTAGGGGGGGCTATGGCTACACCTTC
CSVEQGTRGGYGYTF
>16|TRBV7-4|TRBD1|-|TRBJ2-1
TGTGCCAGCAGCTCCACCCAGACAGGGGATTACAATGAGCAGTTCTTC
CASSSTQTGDYNEQFF
>16|TRBV7-9|-|few|TRBJ2-6
TGTGCCAGCAGCCCCCGTCTTGGCTCTGGGGCCAACGTCCTGACTTTC
CASSPRLGSGANVLTF
>13|TRBV7-2|-|few|TRBJ2-7
TGTGCCAGCAGCTTACTAGGCCCGTACGAGCAGTACTTC
CASSLLGPYEQYF
>15|TRBV2|TRBD1|-|TRBJ1-1
TGTGCCAGCAGTGGGGACAGGCCCTCGAACACTGAAGCTTTCTTT
CASSGDRPSNTEAFF
>16|TRBV2|-|few|TRBJ2-4
TGTGCCAGCAGTGACCCGGGTGGGTTGGCCAAAAACATTCAGTACTTC
CASSDPGGLAKNIQYF
>11|TRBV29-1|TRBD1|-|TRBJ1-2
TGCAGCGTCGAGGACAGGGCTGGCTACACCTTC
CSVEDRAGYTF
>13|TRBV6-4|-|-|TRBJ1-4
TGTGTCAGCAGGACCCAATTGACAGCCTATATCCTTTTT
CVSRTQLTAYILF
>16|TRBV6-2/TRBV6-3|-|few|TRBJ1-5
TGTGCCAGCAGTTACCCCCCCGAGGGGGTAAATCAGCCCCAGCATTTT
CASSYPPEGVNQPQHF
>16|TRBV2|TRBD2|few|TRBJ2-1
TGTGCCAGCAGAAAGACTAGCGGGGGCCTCTACAATGAGCAGTTCTTC
CASRKTSGGLYNEQFF
>14|TRBV28|-|few|TRBJ1-2
TGTGCCAGCAGTTTACCGGCCGTACCCTATGGCTACACCTTC
CASSLPAVPYGYTF
>15|TRBV12-3/TRBV12-4|-|-|TRBJ2-1
TGTGCCAGCAGCCCTACAGGGCTCCATCACAATGAGCAGTTCTTC
CASSPTGLHHNEQFF
>15|TRBV5-6|TRBD1|few|TRBJ1-6
TGTGCCAGCAGCCAGGGACAGTCTCTTAATTCACCCCTCCACTTT
CASSQGQSLNSPLHF
>16|TRBV14|-|-|TRBJ1-6
TGTGCCAGCAGCCATCGGGACACTTACTATAATTCACCCCTCCACTTT
CASSHRDTYYNSPLHF
>15|TRBV7-9|-|many|TRBJ2-2
TGTGCCAGCAGCTTAGTTAGCGGCCGAGACGGGGAGCTGTTTTTT
CASSLVSGRDGELFF
>15|TRBV19|TRBD1|few|TRBJ1-5
TGTGCCAGTAGTATCCAGGGGGTGAGCAATCAGCCCCAGCATTTT
CASSIQGVSNQPQHF
>14|TRBV7-9|TRBD1|few|TRBJ2-1
TGTGCCAGCAGCTTAGTCGCAGGGGGCCGAGAGCAGTTCTTC
CASSLVAGGREQFF
>13|TRBV6-1|-|-|TRBJ1-1
TGTGTCAGCAGTTTGGGGTGGATATCTGAAGCTTTCTTT
CVSSLGWISEAFF
>12|TRBV27|-|-|TRBJ1-1
TGTGCCAGCAGCCCCGTGGGTGCCGAAGCTTTCTTT
CASSPVGAEAFF
>11|TRBV19|-|-|TRBJ1-1
TGTGCCAGTAGTGGCCCAGGCGACGCTTTCTTT
CASSGPGDAFF
>15|TRBV9|TRBD2|-|TRBJ2-7
TGTGCCAGCAGCGTAGACCTAGCGGTGCAAAGGGAGCAGTACTTC
CASSVDLAVQREQYF
>15|TRBV28|-|many|TRBJ1-5
TGTGCCAGCAGTTTCCCGGGCCGGGGCAATCAGCCCCAGCATTTT
CASSFPGRGNQPQHF
>18|TRBV7-9|-|few|TRBJ2-4
TGTGCCAGCAGCTTAGTTTATAAGGGAGGATTAGCCAAAAACATTCAGTACTTC
CASSLVYKGGLAKNIQYF
>13|TRBV7-9|TRBD1|many|TRBJ1-4
TGTGCCAGCAGCGGACAGGGGAATGAAAAACTGTTTTTT
CASSGQGNEKLFF
>15|TRBV7-2|-|few|TRBJ1-5
TGTGCCAGCAGCGAACAGGGACGGGGCAATCAGCCCCAGCATTTT
CASSEQGRGNQPQHF
>17|TRBV12-3/TRBV12-4|-|-|TRBJ2-1
TGTGCCAACAGTCCGCAGGGGGGGACACCTACTTACAATGAGCAGTTCTTC
CANSPQGGTPTYNEQFF
>13|TRBV19|-|once|TRBJ2-1
TGTGCCAGTAGTATAGGGTCCCCCGGTGAGCAGTTCTTC
CASSIGSPGEQFF
>14|TRBV7-2|-|many|TRBJ2-5
TGTGCCAGCAAGATCGGGTTCGCCCAAGAGACCCAGTACTTC
CASKIGFAQETQYF
>14|TRBV7-9|TRBD1|few|TRBJ1-2
TGTGCCAGCAGCCCTCCGACAGGGGGATGGGGCTACACCTTC
CASSPPTGGWGYTF
>14|TRBV7-6|-|many|TRBJ1-6
TGTGCCAGCAGCTTAGCAGGGGTTAATTCACCCCTCCACTTT
CASSLAGVNSPLHF
>18|TRBV6-5|-|-|TRBJ1-1
TGTGCCAGCAGTCCCCACGGGGGGACTCGTACTATGAACACTGAAGCTTTCTTT
CASSPHGGTRTMNTEAFF
>13|TRBV5-1|-|-|TRBJ1-2
TGCGCCAGCAGCCTGGCAGAGACCTATGGCAACACCTTC
CASSLAETYGNTF
>15|TRBV7-3|TRBD1|-|TRBJ2-1
TGTGCCAGCAGCTTCGACAGGGGGCCCTACAATGAGCAGTTCTTC
CASSFDRGPYNEQFF
>14|TRBV12-3/TRBV12-4|-|-|TRBJ1-1
TGTGCCAGCAGTTTACGGATAAGTGGGGACGAAGCTTTCTTT
CASSLRISGDEAFF
>16|TRBV2|-|few|TRBJ2-1
TGTGCCAGCAGTGAATCCCGGGCCGGGCTGGAAAATGAGCAGTTCTTC
CASSESRAGLENEQFF